This T cell receptor (beta chain) emerged from a study of a mutant IDH1 vaccine in newly diagnosed glioma. As to time point: week 35, safety follow-up. Vaccinated patients received 300 ug of mutant IDH1 20-mer peptide per dose, with topical imiquimod. Scheduled for weeks 1, 3, 5, 7, 11, 15, 19 and 23, eight vaccinations were given to patients. Sequencing was performed with immunoSEQ multiplex PCR; in TCRdb, only in-frame clones are kept and a portion is missing. The sample holds tens of thousands of clones, around 80% seen once. The CDR3 loop spans 14 amino acids. Trimming stripped 0 bases from V and 4 bases from J, with 10 bases between. Germline values: CDR1 SGDLS, CDR2 YYNGEE. As concerns this clone: Its antigen is not known.

This TCR came from a woman aged 18-29 years with glioma. The gene calls are TRBV9 and TRBJ2-5; no firm D call. The source was PBMCs, collected from a glioma patient whose treatment included an IDH1 peptide vaccine. The CDR3 is CASSVEASAETQYF. In DNA, the CDR3 is TGTGCCAGCAGCGTAGAGGCCTCCGCAGAGACCCAGTACTTC.